This T cell receptor beta chain derives from a study of T cells in Graves' hyperthyroidism and ophthalmopathy. The length of the CDR3 is 13 residues. Germline V gene data show CDR1 as DFQATT and CDR2 as SNEGSKA (reference sequence). V lost 6 bases to trimming and J lost 0 bases, with 11 bases between them. RNA transcripts provided the source from which TCR beta CDR3 regions were amplified. First-round RT-PCR of the TCR CDR3 relied on the HTBI primer set. MiXCR was run by TCRdb on the multiplex PCR reads, yielding one entry per CDR3 protein. The sample has roughly 250,000 distinct CDR3 sequences; around 15% are singletons. This clonotype occurred many times. Criteria for exclusion of patients were uncontrolled infection, other autoimmune disease, pregnancy or lactation.

Sequenced sample: blood. The origin of this receptor is a young woman with Graves' ophthalmopathy. The gene calls are TRBV20-1 and TRBJ1-1; D perhaps matches TRBD1 (5 bases). Written as DNA, the CDR3 is TGCAGTGCCCCGGACACTTTGAACACTGAAGCTTTCTTT. Encoded protein: CSAPDTLNTEAFF.